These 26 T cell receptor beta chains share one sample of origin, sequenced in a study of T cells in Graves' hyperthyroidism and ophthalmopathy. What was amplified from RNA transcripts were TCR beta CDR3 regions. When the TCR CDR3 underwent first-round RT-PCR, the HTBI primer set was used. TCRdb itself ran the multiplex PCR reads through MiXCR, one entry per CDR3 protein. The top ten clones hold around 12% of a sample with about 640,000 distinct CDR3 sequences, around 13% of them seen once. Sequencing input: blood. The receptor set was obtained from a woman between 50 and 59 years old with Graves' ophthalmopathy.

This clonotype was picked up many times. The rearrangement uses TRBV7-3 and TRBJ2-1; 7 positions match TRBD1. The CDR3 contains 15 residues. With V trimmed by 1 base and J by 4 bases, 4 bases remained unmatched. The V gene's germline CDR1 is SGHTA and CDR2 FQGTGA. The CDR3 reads CASSLRQGVYNEQFF. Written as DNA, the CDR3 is TGTGCCAGCAGCTTAAGGCAGGGGGTGTACAATGAGCAGTTCTTC.

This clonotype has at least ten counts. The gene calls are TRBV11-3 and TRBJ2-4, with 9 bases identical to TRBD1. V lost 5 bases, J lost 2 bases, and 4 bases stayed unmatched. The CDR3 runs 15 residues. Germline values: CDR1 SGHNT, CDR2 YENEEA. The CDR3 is CASSPGQGTKNIQYF. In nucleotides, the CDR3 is TGTGCCAGCAGCCCCGGACAGGGGACCAAAAACATTCAGTACTTC. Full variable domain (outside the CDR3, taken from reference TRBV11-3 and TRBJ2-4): EAGVVQSPRYKIIEKKQPVAFWCNPISGHNTLYWYLQNLGQGPELLIRYENEEAVDDSQLPKDRFSAERLKGVDSTLKIQPAELGDSAVYLCASSPGQGTKNIQYFGAGTRLSVL.

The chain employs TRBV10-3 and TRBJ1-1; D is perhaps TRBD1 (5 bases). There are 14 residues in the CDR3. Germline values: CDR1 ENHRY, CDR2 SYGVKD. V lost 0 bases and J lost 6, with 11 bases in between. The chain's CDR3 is CAISESDGDSEAFF. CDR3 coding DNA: TGTGCCATCAGTGAGTCAGACGGGGACTCTGAAGCTTTCTTT.

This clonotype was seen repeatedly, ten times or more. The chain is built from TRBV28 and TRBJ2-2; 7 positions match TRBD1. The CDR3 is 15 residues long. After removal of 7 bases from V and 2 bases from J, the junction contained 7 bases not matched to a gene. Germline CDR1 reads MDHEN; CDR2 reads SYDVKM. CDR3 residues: CASIRTGANTGELFF. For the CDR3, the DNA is TGTGCCAGCATACGGACAGGCGCTAACACCGGGGAGCTGTTTTTT.

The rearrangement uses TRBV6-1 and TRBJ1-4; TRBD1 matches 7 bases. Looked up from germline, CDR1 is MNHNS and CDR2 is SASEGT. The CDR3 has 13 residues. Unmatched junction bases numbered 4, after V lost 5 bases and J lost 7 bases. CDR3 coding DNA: TGTGCCAGCAGTAGGACAGGTGGTGAAAAACTGTTTTTT. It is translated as CASSRTGGEKLFF.

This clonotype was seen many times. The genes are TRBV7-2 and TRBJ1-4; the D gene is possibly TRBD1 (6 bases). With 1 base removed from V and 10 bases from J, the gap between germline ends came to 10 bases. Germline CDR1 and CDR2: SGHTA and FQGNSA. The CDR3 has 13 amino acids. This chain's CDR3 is CASSLVEGGKLFF. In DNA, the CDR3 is TGTGCCAGCAGCTTAGTTGAGGGGGGAAAACTGTTTTTT.

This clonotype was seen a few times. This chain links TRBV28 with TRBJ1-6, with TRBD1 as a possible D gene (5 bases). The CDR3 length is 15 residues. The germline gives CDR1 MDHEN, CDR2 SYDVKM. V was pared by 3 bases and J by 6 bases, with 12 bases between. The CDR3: CASSFFGARNSPLHF. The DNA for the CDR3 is TGTGCCAGCAGTTTTTTTGGGGCGCGTAATTCACCCCTCCACTTT.

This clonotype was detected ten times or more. CDR3 sequence (DNA): TGCACCCTCTTACAGGGTTCGGAGATCGTCACTGAAGCTTTCTTT. This encodes CTLLQGSEIVTEAFF. V gene TRBV20-1 combines with J gene TRBJ1-1; weak D call: TRBD1 (6 bases). CDR1 and CDR2 from the germline V gene are DFQATT and SNEGSKA (reference sequence). The CDR3 sequence is 15 residues long.

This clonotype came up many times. The CDR3 DNA follows: TGTGCCAGCAGTTGGGGGGGGCAGATGAACACTGAAGCTTTCTTT. It specifies CASSWGGQMNTEAFF. This chain uses TRBV6-5 with TRBJ1-1; D possibly corresponds to TRBD1 (6 bases). Between the trimmed V and J ends, which lost 4 bases and 0 bases, there was a span of 12 bases. Germline V CDR1 and CDR2: MNHEY, SVGAGI. The CDR3 has 15 residues.

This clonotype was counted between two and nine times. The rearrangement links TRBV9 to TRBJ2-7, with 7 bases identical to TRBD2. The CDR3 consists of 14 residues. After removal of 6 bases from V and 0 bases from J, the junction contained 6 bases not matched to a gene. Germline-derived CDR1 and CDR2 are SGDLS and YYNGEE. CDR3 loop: CASTPGTNSYEQYF. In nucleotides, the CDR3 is TGTGCCAGCACTCCCGGGACTAACTCCTACGAGCAGTACTTC.

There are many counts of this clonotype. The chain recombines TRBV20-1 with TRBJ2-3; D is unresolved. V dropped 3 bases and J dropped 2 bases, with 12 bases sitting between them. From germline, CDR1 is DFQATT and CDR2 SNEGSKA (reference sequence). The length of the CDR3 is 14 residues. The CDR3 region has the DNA TGCAGTGCTAGTGCGGAAACAATCACAGATACGCAGTATTTT. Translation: CSASAETITDTQYF.

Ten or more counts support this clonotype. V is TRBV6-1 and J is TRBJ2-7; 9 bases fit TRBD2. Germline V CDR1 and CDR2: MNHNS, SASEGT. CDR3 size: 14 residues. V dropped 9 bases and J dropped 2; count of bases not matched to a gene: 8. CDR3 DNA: TGTGCCAGTAAACCGGGACTAGCAGCCTACGAGCAGTACTTC. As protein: CASKPGLAAYEQYF.

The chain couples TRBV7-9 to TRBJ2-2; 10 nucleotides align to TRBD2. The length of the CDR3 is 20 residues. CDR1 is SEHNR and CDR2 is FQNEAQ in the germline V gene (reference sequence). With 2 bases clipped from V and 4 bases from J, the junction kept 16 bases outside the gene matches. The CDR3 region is CASSLTLAGGRSAATGELFF. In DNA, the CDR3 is TGTGCCAGCAGCTTAACCTTAGCGGGAGGAAGGTCCGCGGCCACCGGGGAGCTGTTTTTT.

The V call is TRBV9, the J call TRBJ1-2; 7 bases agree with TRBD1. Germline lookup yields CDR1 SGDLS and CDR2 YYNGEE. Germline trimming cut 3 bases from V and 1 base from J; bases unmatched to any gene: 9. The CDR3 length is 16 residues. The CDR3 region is CASSGGTTGSNYGYTF. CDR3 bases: TGTGCCAGCAGCGGTGGAACGACAGGGAGTAACTATGGCTACACCTTC.

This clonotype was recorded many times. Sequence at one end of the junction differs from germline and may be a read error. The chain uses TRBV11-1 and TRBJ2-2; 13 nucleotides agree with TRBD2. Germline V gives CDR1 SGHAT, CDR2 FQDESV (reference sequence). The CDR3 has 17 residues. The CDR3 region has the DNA TGTGCCAGCAGCACGAAAGGGACTAGCGGGAACGCCGGGGAGCTGTTTTTT. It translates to CASSTKGTSGNAGELFF.

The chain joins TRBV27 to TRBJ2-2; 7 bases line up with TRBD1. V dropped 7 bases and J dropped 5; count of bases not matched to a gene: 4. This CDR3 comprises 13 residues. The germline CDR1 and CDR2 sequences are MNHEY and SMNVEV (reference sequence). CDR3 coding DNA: TGTGCCAGCACCCCGACAGGGACCGGGGAGCTGTTTTTT. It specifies CASTPTGTGELFF.

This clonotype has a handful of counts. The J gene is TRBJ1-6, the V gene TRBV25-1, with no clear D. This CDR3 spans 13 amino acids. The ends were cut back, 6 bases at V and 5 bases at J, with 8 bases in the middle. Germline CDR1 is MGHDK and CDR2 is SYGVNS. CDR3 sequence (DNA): TGTGCCAGCAGGCAGGCAGATAATTCACCCCTCCACTTT. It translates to CASRQADNSPLHF.

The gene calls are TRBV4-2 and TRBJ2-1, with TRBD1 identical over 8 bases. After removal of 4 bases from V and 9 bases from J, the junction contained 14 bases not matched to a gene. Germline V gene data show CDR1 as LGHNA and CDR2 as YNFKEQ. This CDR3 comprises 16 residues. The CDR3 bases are TGTGCCAGCAGCCCTCAGGGGGCTAGGATTTTAAGTGAGCAGTTCTTC. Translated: CASSPQGARILSEQFF.

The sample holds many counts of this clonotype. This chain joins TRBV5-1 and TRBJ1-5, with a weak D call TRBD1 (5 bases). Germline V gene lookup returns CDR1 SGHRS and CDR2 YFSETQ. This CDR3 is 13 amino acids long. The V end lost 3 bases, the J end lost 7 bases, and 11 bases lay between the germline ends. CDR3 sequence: CASSWGKGQPQHF. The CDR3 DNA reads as TGCGCCAGCAGCTGGGGGAAGGGGCAGCCCCAGCATTTT.

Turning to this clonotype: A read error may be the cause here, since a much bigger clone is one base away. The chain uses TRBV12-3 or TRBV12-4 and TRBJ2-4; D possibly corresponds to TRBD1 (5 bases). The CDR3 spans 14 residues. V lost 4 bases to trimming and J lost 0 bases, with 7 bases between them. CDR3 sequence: CASSSQGAKNIQYF. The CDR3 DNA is TGTGCCAGCAGTTCCCAGGGAGCCAAAAACATTCAGTACTTC.

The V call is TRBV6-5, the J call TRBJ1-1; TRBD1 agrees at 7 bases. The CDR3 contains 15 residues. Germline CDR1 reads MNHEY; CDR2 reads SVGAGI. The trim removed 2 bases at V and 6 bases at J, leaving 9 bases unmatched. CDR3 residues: CASSYPSTGRAEAFF. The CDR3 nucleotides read TGTGCCAGCAGTTACCCTTCGACAGGGAGGGCTGAAGCTTTCTTT.

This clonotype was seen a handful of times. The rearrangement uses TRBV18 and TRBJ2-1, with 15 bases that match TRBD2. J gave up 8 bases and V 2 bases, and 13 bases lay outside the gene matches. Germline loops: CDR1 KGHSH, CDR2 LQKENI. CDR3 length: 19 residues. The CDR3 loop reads CASSPTGSGLAGGGHEQFF. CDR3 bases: TGTGCCAGCTCACCAACAGGGTCTGGACTAGCGGGAGGGGGCCATGAGCAGTTCTTC.

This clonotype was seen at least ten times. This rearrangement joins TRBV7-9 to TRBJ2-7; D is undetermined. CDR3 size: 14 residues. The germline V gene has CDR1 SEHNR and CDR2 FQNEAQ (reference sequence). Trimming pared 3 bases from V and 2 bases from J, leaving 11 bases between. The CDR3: CASSFYYGAYEQYF. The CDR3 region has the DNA TGTGCCAGCAGCTTCTATTACGGAGCCTACGAGCAGTACTTC.

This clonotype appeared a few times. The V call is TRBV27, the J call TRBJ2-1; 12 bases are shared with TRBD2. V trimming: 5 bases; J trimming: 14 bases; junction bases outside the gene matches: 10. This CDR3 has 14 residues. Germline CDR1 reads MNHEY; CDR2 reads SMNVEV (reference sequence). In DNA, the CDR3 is TGTGCCAGCAGTGGGACTAGCGGGCGGGGGGAGAAGTTCTTC. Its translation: CASSGTSGRGEKFF.

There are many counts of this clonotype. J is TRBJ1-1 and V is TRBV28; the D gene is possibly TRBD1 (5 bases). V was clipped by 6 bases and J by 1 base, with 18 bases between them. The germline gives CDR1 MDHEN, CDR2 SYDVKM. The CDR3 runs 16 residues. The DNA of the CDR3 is TGTGCCAGCAGCCGCTGGCAGGGAGTAGGGAACACTGAAGCTTTCTTT. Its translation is CASSRWQGVGNTEAFF.

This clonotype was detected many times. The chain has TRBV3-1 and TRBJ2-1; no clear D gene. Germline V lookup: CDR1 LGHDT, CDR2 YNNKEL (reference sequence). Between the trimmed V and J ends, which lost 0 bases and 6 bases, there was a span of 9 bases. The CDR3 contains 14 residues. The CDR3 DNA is TGTGCCAGCAGCCAAGATTTGACAATCAATGAGCAGTTCTTC. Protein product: CASSQDLTINEQFF.